This T cell receptor (beta chain) is from a study of tumor and adjacent non-tumor tissue in lung cancer. Study-wide results and limits: Tumor repertoires had a smaller top 100 clone share than normal lung. Tumor TCR diversity, when higher, was linked to shorter survival. Tumor tissue had significantly higher TCR diversity than normal lung.

Details on this clonotype: Its antigen is undetermined.

TCRbeta libraries were built with three rounds of nested PCR, modified from ARM-PCR. TCRdb recomputed calls from the multiplex PCR reads with MiXCR, one row per CDR3 protein. The data show roughly 140,000 distinct CDR3 sequences, roughly 66% seen once. This sample's RNA came from whole unsorted tissue. This CDR3 has 13 amino acids. In germline, CDR1 is SGHRS, CDR2 YFSETQ. V was shortened by 4 bases and J by 4 bases, with 11 bases between the two germline ends. What was sequenced was lung tumor tissue. The receptor was derived from a man in his 60s with small cell lung cancer. The chain combines TRBV5-1 with TRBJ2-5; maybe TRBD1 (6 bases). CDR3 coding DNA: TGCGCCAGCAGCCCACAGGGTTCAGAGACCCAGTACTTC. It yields the protein CASSPQGSETQYF.